The source of this T cell receptor (beta chain) is a study of spatial heterogeneity in lung cancer. Background on the study: Follow-up PBMC specimens underwent sequencing when available; their median timing was about 2 years after resection. Detection consistently captured more beta-chain sequences than alpha-chain sequences.

This clonotype was observed at least ten times. This sample's time point: blood at routine non-recurrence follow-up after resection. Unsorted whole RNA of tumor, nontumor lung or frozen PBMC was sequenced. All TCR cDNA molecules were individually tagged with a unique molecular identifier. Each CDR3 protein gets one entry after TCRdb re-called the 5' RACE reads with MiXCR. The table records tens of thousands of distinct CDR3 sequences, around 11% of them present only once. This CDR3 spans 14 amino acids. V lost 1 base and J 10 bases, leaving 11 bases between the germline ends. V gene TRBV12-3 or TRBV12-4 combines with J gene TRBJ1-6, with D perhaps TRBD1 (5 bases). The source is a male donor with early-stage non-small cell lung cancer. The material was PBMCs, obtained at follow-up. The CDR3: CASSLGQGTSPLHF. CDR3 sequence (DNA): TGTGCCAGCAGTTTAGGGCAGGGCACGTCACCCCTCCACTTT.